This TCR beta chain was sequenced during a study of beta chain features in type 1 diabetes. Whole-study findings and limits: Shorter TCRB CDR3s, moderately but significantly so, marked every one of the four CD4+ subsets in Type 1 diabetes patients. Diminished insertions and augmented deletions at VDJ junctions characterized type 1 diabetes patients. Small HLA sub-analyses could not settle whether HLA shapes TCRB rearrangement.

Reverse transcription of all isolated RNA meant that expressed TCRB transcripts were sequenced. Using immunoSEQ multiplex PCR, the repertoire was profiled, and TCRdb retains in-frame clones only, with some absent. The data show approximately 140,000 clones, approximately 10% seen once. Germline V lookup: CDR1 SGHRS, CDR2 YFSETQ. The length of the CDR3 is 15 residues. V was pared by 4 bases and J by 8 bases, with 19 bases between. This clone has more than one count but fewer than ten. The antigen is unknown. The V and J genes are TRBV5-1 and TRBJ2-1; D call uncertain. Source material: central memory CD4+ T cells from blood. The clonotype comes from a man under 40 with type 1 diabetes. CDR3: CASSPSGPQIYEQFF. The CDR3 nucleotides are TGCGCCAGCAGCCCTTCGGGTCCCCAAATCTATGAGCAGTTCTTC.